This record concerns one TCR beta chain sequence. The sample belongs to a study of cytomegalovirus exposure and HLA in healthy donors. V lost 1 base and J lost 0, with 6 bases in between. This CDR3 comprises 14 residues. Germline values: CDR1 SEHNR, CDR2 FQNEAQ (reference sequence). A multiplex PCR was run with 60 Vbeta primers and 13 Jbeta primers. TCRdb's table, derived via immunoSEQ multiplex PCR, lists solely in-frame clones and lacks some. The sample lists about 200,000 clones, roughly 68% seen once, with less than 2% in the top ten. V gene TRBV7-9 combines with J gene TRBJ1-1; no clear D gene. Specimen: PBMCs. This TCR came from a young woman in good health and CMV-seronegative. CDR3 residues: CASSLVQMNTEAFF. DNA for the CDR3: TGTGCCAGCAGCTTAGTCCAGATGAACACTGAAGCTTTCTTT.